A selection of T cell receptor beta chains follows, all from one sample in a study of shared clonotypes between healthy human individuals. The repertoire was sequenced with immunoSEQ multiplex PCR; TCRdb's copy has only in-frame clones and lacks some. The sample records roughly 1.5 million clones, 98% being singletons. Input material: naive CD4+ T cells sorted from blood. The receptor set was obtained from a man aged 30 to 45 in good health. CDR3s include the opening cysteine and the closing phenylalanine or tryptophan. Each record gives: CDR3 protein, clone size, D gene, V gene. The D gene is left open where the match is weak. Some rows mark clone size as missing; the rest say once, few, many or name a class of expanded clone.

cdr3_aa: CASSLALSASYNEQFF
clone_size: -
d_call: -
v_call: TRBV5-4

cdr3_aa: CASSGGGANQPQHF
clone_size: -
d_call: -
v_call: TRBV6-5

cdr3_aa: CATYTGLGQPQHF
clone_size: -
d_call: -
v_call: TRBV19

cdr3_aa: CASSQGLSAGGFGQYF
clone_size: -
d_call: TRBD2
v_call: TRBV7-8

cdr3_aa: CASKQGGRTEQYF
clone_size: once
d_call: TRBD2
v_call: TRBV28

cdr3_aa: CASTSRQRFLNEQFF
clone_size: -
d_call: -
v_call: TRBV7-2

cdr3_aa: CASSVVSRELGSGELFF
clone_size: -
d_call: -
v_call: TRBV9

cdr3_aa: CAASTTSTDTQYF
clone_size: -
d_call: -
v_call: TRBV10-3

cdr3_aa: CASSATGGLIGETQYF
clone_size: -
d_call: TRBD1
v_call: TRBV5-1

cdr3_aa: CASSPRDRGANYGYTF
clone_size: -
d_call: TRBD1
v_call: TRBV27

cdr3_aa: CASRTTGITHNEKLFF
clone_size: -
d_call: -
v_call: TRBV19

cdr3_aa: CASTERQGRNEQFF
clone_size: -
d_call: TRBD1
v_call: TRBV10-2

cdr3_aa: CATSKTGPPFLYEQYF
clone_size: -
d_call: -
v_call: TRBV15

cdr3_aa: CASSLAFGEGYTF
clone_size: -
d_call: -
v_call: TRBV5-1

cdr3_aa: CAISGGDRGTYGYTF
clone_size: once
d_call: TRBD1
v_call: TRBV10-3

cdr3_aa: CASSLMTSGYNEQFF
clone_size: once
d_call: TRBD2
v_call: TRBV7-2

cdr3_aa: CASSPFAGSSYNEQFF
clone_size: -
d_call: -
v_call: TRBV18

cdr3_aa: CASSPTGVDTQYF
clone_size: -
d_call: -
v_call: TRBV28

cdr3_aa: CASREAANYGYTF
clone_size: -
d_call: -
v_call: TRBV19

cdr3_aa: CASSPIRTGDYEQYF
clone_size: once
d_call: -
v_call: TRBV23-1

cdr3_aa: CASSLAGVSQETQYF
clone_size: -
d_call: TRBD2
v_call: TRBV5-4

cdr3_aa: CASTIEGERSYNEQFF
clone_size: -
d_call: -
v_call: TRBV19

cdr3_aa: CASSLSGRGDEKLFF
clone_size: -
d_call: -
v_call: TRBV5-1

cdr3_aa: CASSKVKRESLYEQYF
clone_size: -
d_call: -
v_call: TRBV21-1

cdr3_aa: CASSQLRMRALGTDTQYF
clone_size: -
d_call: -
v_call: TRBV23-1

cdr3_aa: CASSTRTRPSTDTQYF
clone_size: -
d_call: TRBD2
v_call: TRBV13

cdr3_aa: CASSQLPSTDTQYF
clone_size: few
d_call: -
v_call: TRBV14

cdr3_aa: CASSFVQRVTGELFF
clone_size: -
d_call: -
v_call: TRBV11-2

cdr3_aa: CSVDRGPNEKLFF
clone_size: -
d_call: -
v_call: TRBV29-1

cdr3_aa: CASSLSPLSGSDTQYF
clone_size: once
d_call: TRBD2
v_call: TRBV7-8

cdr3_aa: CAITFKRTGDTGELFF
clone_size: -
d_call: TRBD1
v_call: TRBV10-3

cdr3_aa: CASSLTPLLGPNPGAEAFF
clone_size: -
d_call: -
v_call: TRBV28

cdr3_aa: CASSLGGQGNEQFF
clone_size: -
d_call: -
v_call: TRBV5-1

cdr3_aa: CASSSGTSGGNEQFF
clone_size: -
d_call: TRBD2
v_call: TRBV27

cdr3_aa: CASSLFAKGGSYEQYF
clone_size: -
d_call: -
v_call: TRBV27

cdr3_aa: CASSPLTGRELFF
clone_size: -
d_call: -
v_call: TRBV5-1

cdr3_aa: CASSLGLVSTDTQYF
clone_size: -
d_call: -
v_call: TRBV5-4

cdr3_aa: CASSLAGITGELFF
clone_size: -
d_call: -
v_call: TRBV5-1

cdr3_aa: CASSLEPDRENEQFF
clone_size: -
d_call: TRBD1
v_call: TRBV5-4

cdr3_aa: CARTGRWKLSYEQYF
clone_size: -
d_call: -
v_call: TRBV7-5

cdr3_aa: CASSLLTEQETQYF
clone_size: -
d_call: -
v_call: TRBV5-1

cdr3_aa: CASSVFLKETQYF
clone_size: -
d_call: -
v_call: TRBV2

cdr3_aa: CASSFSGMNTGELFF
clone_size: -
d_call: -
v_call: TRBV11-3

cdr3_aa: CSVVRGRRETQYF
clone_size: -
d_call: -
v_call: TRBV29-1